The following is a T cell receptor (beta chain) sequence with its context. Germline CDR1 LNHDA, CDR2 SQIVND (reference sequence). Losses at the gene ends were 5 bases for V and 4 bases for J; bases not matched to a gene: 7. This CDR3 contains 15 residues. The data were produced by immunoSEQ multiplex PCR, yet TCRdb's version contains in-frame clones alone and is incomplete. The sample yields more than 55,000 clones, almost 95% seen once. These data originate in a study of blood T cell repertoires in COVID-19. Study in general: Sites in the United States, Italy and Spain provided acute and convalescent COVID-19 samples. T cells, B-cell-depleted T cells, or PBMCs supplied cDNA or gDNA.

The sequenced sample consisted of peripheral blood. The chain joins TRBV19 to TRBJ1-2; 10 positions agree with TRBD1. The sequence was obtained from a man aged 50-59 years with active COVID-19. The CDR3 reads CASSASGQGTYGYTF. As DNA, the CDR3 is TGTGCCAGTAGTGCATCGGGACAGGGGACCTATGGCTACACCTTC.